These 26 T cell receptor beta chains were all obtained from the same sample, sequenced in a study of technical replicates of blood from a few donors. Data came from immunoSEQ multiplex PCR; TCRdb stores just in-frame clones and leaves some out. Of fewer than 90,000 clones in the sample, 92% were seen once. The specimen sequenced was T cells isolated from PBMCs. These receptors were obtained from a human donor in good health.

Concerning this clone itself: Other DNA sequences of this sample code for an identical CDR3. The rearrangement links TRBV7-2 to TRBJ2-7; 7 nucleotides line up with TRBD2. Trimming took 5 bases from V and 4 from J; bases not matched to a gene: 5. This CDR3 has 13 residues. Germline-derived CDR1 and CDR2 are SGHTA and FQGNSA. CDR3 sequence: CASSPGTKYEQYF. The CDR3 DNA reads as TGTGCCAGCAGCCCGGGGACTAAATACGAGCAGTACTTC.

This chain joins TRBV21-1 and TRBJ2-1; the table's TRBD2 call for D was not verified on the DNA. TRBV21-1 is tagged as a pseudogene. The CDR3 is 14 residues long. The CDR3, as DNA: TGTGCCAGCAGCAATTCTCGGGGGGACAATGAGCAGTTCTTC. This gives the protein CASSNSRGDNEQFF.

CDR3 region: CASSPSRGYEQYF. In nucleotides, the CDR3 is TGCGCCAGCAGTCCCTCAAGGGGCTACGAGCAGTACTTC. The chain employs TRBV5-1 and TRBJ2-7; TRBD1 is a possible D gene (5 bases). The CDR3 covers 13 residues. V was shortened by 5 bases and J by 3 bases, with 12 bases between the two germline ends. In germline, CDR1 is SGHRS, CDR2 YFSETQ.

This clone appeared once. The CDR3 sequence is CASSFRTGNEKLFF. DNA for the CDR3: TGTGCCAGCAGTTTCCGGACAGGGAATGAAAAACTGTTTTTT. The chain joins TRBV27 to TRBJ1-4; the match to TRBD1 covers 8 bases. CDR1 and CDR2 (germline): MNHEY, SMNVEV (reference sequence). V was clipped by 3 bases and J by 5 bases; unmatched bases: 2. The CDR3 loop spans 14 amino acids. The entire variable domain, with the rest obtained from reference TRBV27 and TRBJ1-4, is as follows: EAQVTQNPRYLITVTGKKLTVTCSQNMNHEYMSWYRQDPGLGLRQIYYSMNVEVTDKGDVPEGYKVSRKEKRNFPLILESPSPNQTSLYFCASSFRTGNEKLFFGSGTQLSVL.

This clone was seen only a few times. The chain recombines TRBV7-2 with TRBJ1-3; D is ambiguous. Germline CDR1 is SGHTA and CDR2 is FQGNSA. Trimming cost V 1 base and J 0 bases, with 7 bases left between them. CDR3 size: 15 residues. CDR3 in DNA: TGTGCCAGCAGCTTAGGGAGGAACTCTGGAAACACCATATATTTT. As protein: CASSLGRNSGNTIYF.

This sequence joins TRBV9 and TRBJ2-1; 8 bases match TRBD2. The J segment lost 6 bases and the V segment lost 1 base, leaving 3 bases of the junction unmatched. CDR1 and CDR2 from the germline V gene are SGDLS and YYNGEE. The CDR3 extends over 14 amino acids. The CDR3 DNA sequence: TGTGCCAGCAGCGTAAGGGGACTAGTCAATGAGCAGTTCTTC. This gives the protein CASSVRGLVNEQFF.

The gene calls are TRBV9 and TRBJ2-7, with TRBD2 identical over 8 bases. Germline assignment: CDR1 SGDLS and CDR2 YYNGEE. Trimming cost V 3 bases and J 2 bases; bases outside gene matches: 4. This CDR3 is 14 amino acids long. CDR3 in DNA: TGTGCCAGCAGCGGCATAGCGGGACCCTACGAGCAGTACTTC. Translated, it gives CASSGIAGPYEQYF.

The V call is TRBV5-6, the J call TRBJ2-1; D is perhaps TRBD1 (5 bases). Per the germline V gene, CDR1 is SGHDT and CDR2 is YYEEEE. Trimming stripped 4 bases from V and 7 bases from J, with 9 bases between. This CDR3 region has 12 residues. Here the CDR3 DNA reads TGTGCCAGCAGCGACAGTGGGAATGAGCAGTTCTTC. The encoded protein is CASSDSGNEQFF.

This chain links TRBV7-3 with TRBJ2-5, with 8 nucleotides matching TRBD1. This CDR3 contains 15 residues. V shed 1 base, J shed 5 bases, and the junction held 6 bases outside the gene matches. CDR1 is SGHTA and CDR2 is FQGTGA in the germline V gene. DNA for the CDR3: TGTGCCAGCAGCTTAATGGGACAGGACGGGGAGACCCAGTACTTC. Encoded protein: CASSLMGQDGETQYF.

V is TRBV6-1 and J is TRBJ2-1, with 10 positions matching TRBD2. V lost 3 bases, J lost 10 bases, and 3 bases stayed unmatched. CDR3 size: 13 residues. Germline V gene sequence: CDR1 MNHNS, CDR2 SASEGT. CDR3 protein: CASSEQRGGEQFF. CDR3 DNA: TGTGCCAGCAGTGAGCAGCGGGGGGGGGAGCAGTTCTTC.

This chain connects TRBV28 to TRBJ1-2; no reliable D call. The CDR3 is made up of 14 amino acids. Germline values: CDR1 MDHEN, CDR2 SYDVKM. V dropped 6 bases and J dropped 2 bases, with 13 bases sitting between them. The CDR3 sequence is CASRPGGRNYGYTF. CDR3 DNA: TGTGCCAGCAGACCGGGTGGTCGAAACTATGGCTACACCTTC.

V and J are TRBV27 and TRBJ1-1; a weak D match, TRBD1 (5 bases). The CDR3 runs 13 residues. The germline V gene has CDR1 MNHEY and CDR2 SMNVEV (reference sequence). V lost 2 bases to trimming and J lost 4 bases, with 8 bases between them. In DNA form, the CDR3 reads TGTGCCAGCAGTTTAGAAAGGGGCACTGAAGCTTTCTTT. This encodes CASSLERGTEAFF.

The gene calls are TRBV18 and TRBJ2-1; D not resolved. CDR1 and CDR2 from the germline V gene are KGHSH and LQKENI. The CDR3 runs 13 residues. V was clipped by 3 bases and J by 7 bases, with 10 bases between them. The CDR3 spells CASSPVLANEQFF. The CDR3 nucleotides read TGTGCCAGCTCACCTGTATTGGCAAATGAGCAGTTCTTC. Complete variable domain (other parts from reference TRBV18 and TRBJ2-1): NAGVMQNPRHLVRRRGQEARLRCSPMKGHSHVYWYRQLPEEGLKFMVYLQKENIIDESGMPKERFSAEFPKEGPSILRIQQVVRGDSAAYFCASSPVLANEQFFGPGTRLTVL.

The rearrangement uses TRBV5-6 and TRBJ2-7; D possibly corresponds to TRBD2 (6 bases). This CDR3 is built from 14 residues. Trimming took 3 bases from V and 3 from J, leaving 13 bases between them. Germline V gene sequence: CDR1 SGHDT, CDR2 YYEEEE. This chain's CDR3 is CASSSSPGGYEQYF. CDR3 bases: TGTGCCAGCAGCTCATCCCCCGGGGGCTACGAGCAGTACTTC.

V usage is TRBV6-4 and J usage is TRBJ1-1; D unclear. CDR3 length: 15 residues. The V and J ends lost 4 bases and 2 bases respectively, with 14 bases between them. Germline V gene lookup returns CDR1 MRHNA and CDR2 SNTAGT. This CDR3 is CASSASRVPNTEAFF. CDR3 sequence (DNA): TGTGCCAGCAGTGCGTCCCGGGTACCTAACACTGAAGCTTTCTTT.

The V and J genes are TRBV27 and TRBJ2-6; 8 nucleotides line up with TRBD1. V lost 5 bases to trimming and J lost 0 bases; unmatched junction nucleotides: 12. There are 19 residues in the CDR3. The V gene's germline CDR1 is MNHEY and CDR2 SMNVEV (reference sequence). The CDR3 DNA is TGTGCCAGCAGTGGGGTGACAGGGGACCTTATCTCTGGGGCCAACGTCCTGACTTTC. Encoded protein: CASSGVTGDLISGANVLTF.

Here the CDR3 DNA reads TGTGCCAGCAGTTTAGGACAGGTAAGTGTTAGCAATCAGCCCCAGCATTTT. It specifies CASSLGQVSVSNQPQHF. The chain uses TRBV25-1 and TRBJ1-5, with 7 positions matching TRBD1. V trimming: 5 bases; J trimming: 0 bases; junction bases outside the gene matches: 10. The germline CDR1 and CDR2 sequences are MGHDK and SYGVNS. This CDR3 comprises 17 residues.

The chain links TRBV5-6 to TRBJ1-1, with TRBD1 as a possible D gene (6 bases). The CDR3 is 14 amino acids. CDR1 is SGHDT, CDR2 YYEEEE, per germline. V was cut by 0 bases and J by 4 bases, with 10 bases left in between. The CDR3: CASSLVQGFTEAFF. DNA of the CDR3: TGTGCCAGCAGCTTGGTCCAGGGGTTCACTGAAGCTTTCTTT.

The J gene is TRBJ1-3, the V gene TRBV11-2; maybe TRBD1 (5 bases). Germline V gene sequence: CDR1 SGHAT, CDR2 FQNNGV. The V end was cut by 5 bases, the J end by 0 bases, with 8 bases between. The CDR3 contains 14 residues. CDR3 in DNA: TGTGCCAGCAGCCCCGGGGGCTCTGGAAACACCATATATTTT. This sequence encodes CASSPGGSGNTIYF.

This clone has only a few counts. The V gene is TRBV15, the J gene TRBJ1-2; tentatively, D is TRBD1 (6 bases). Trimming stripped 0 bases from V and 2 bases from J, with 13 bases between. In germline, CDR1 is LNHNV, CDR2 YYDKDF (reference sequence). The CDR3 extends over 16 amino acids. CDR3 in amino acids: CATSRDYTGSNYGYTF. CDR3 sequence (DNA): TGTGCCACCAGCAGAGATTATACAGGGAGCAACTATGGCTACACCTTC.

The rearrangement links TRBV27 to TRBJ2-7, with TRBD2 as a possible D gene (7 bases). There are 14 residues in the CDR3. Germline V CDR1 and CDR2: MNHEY, SMNVEV (reference sequence). V shed 7 bases and J shed 5 bases, with 18 bases lying between them. The CDR3 loop is CASTGSGTTNEQYF. Here the CDR3 DNA reads TGTGCCAGCACTGGCAGCGGGACAACGAACGAGCAGTACTTC.

The chain couples TRBV5-1 to TRBJ1-2, with D perhaps TRBD1 (6 bases). Germline lookup yields CDR1 SGHRS and CDR2 YFSETQ. Between the trimmed V and J ends, which lost 0 bases and 3 bases, there was a span of 9 bases. This CDR3 is built from 14 residues. The CDR3 is CASSLADSDYGYTF. Here the CDR3 DNA reads TGCGCCAGCAGCTTGGCGGACAGCGACTATGGCTACACCTTC.

The chain recombines TRBV10-1 with TRBJ2-7; possibly TRBD2 for D (6 bases). Trimming removed 6 bases at V and 1 base at J, with 16 bases between. This CDR3 is built from 15 residues. The V gene's germline CDR1 is WNHNN and CDR2 SYGVQD (reference sequence). CDR3 bases: TGCGCCAGCAGATCCGGGACTTTAGGATCCTACGAGCAGTACTTC. Encoded protein: CASRSGTLGSYEQYF.

The chain recombines TRBV7-9 with TRBJ2-1, with 13 positions matching TRBD2. The germline V gene has CDR1 SEHNR and CDR2 FQNEAQ (reference sequence). The CDR3 loop spans 15 amino acids. V shed 4 bases, J shed 8 bases, and the junction held 5 bases outside the gene matches. Here the CDR3 DNA reads TGTGCCAGCAGCTCCGGACTAGCGGGAGTCGATGAGCAGTTCTTC. It translates to CASSSGLAGVDEQFF.

This clone came up once. This chain connects TRBV5-4 to TRBJ2-1, with 10 bases lining up with TRBD2. Germline V gene sequence: CDR1 SGHNT, CDR2 YYREEE (reference sequence). The ends lost 4 bases at V and 6 bases at J; junction bases unmatched: 7. The CDR3 has 15 residues. CDR3 protein: CASSPGTSVPNEQFF. The DNA of the CDR3 is TGTGCCAGCAGCCCCGGGACTAGCGTGCCCAATGAGCAGTTCTTC.

The rearrangement uses TRBV27 and TRBJ1-2, with 7 bases fitting TRBD1. Looked up from germline, CDR1 is MNHEY and CDR2 is SMNVEV (reference sequence). This CDR3 region has 13 residues. Germline trimming cut 5 bases from V and 3 bases from J; bases unmatched to any gene: 3. CDR3 DNA: TGTGCCAGCAGTCCTGGGACAGACTATGGCTACACCTTC. Translated, it gives CASSPGTDYGYTF.